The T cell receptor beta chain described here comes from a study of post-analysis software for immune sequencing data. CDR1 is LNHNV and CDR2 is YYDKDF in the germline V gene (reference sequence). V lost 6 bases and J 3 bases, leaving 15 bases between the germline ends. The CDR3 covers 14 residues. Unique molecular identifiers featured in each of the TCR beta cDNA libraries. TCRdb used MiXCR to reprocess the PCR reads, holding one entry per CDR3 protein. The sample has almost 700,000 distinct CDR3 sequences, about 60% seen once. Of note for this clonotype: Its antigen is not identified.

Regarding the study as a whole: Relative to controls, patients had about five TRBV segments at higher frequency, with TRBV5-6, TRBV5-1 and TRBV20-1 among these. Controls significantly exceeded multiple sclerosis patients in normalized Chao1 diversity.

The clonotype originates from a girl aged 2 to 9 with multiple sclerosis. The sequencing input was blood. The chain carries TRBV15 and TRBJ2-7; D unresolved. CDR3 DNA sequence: TGTGCCACCAGTGAAACTACGCACCACTACGAGCAGTACTTC. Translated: CATSETTHHYEQYF.